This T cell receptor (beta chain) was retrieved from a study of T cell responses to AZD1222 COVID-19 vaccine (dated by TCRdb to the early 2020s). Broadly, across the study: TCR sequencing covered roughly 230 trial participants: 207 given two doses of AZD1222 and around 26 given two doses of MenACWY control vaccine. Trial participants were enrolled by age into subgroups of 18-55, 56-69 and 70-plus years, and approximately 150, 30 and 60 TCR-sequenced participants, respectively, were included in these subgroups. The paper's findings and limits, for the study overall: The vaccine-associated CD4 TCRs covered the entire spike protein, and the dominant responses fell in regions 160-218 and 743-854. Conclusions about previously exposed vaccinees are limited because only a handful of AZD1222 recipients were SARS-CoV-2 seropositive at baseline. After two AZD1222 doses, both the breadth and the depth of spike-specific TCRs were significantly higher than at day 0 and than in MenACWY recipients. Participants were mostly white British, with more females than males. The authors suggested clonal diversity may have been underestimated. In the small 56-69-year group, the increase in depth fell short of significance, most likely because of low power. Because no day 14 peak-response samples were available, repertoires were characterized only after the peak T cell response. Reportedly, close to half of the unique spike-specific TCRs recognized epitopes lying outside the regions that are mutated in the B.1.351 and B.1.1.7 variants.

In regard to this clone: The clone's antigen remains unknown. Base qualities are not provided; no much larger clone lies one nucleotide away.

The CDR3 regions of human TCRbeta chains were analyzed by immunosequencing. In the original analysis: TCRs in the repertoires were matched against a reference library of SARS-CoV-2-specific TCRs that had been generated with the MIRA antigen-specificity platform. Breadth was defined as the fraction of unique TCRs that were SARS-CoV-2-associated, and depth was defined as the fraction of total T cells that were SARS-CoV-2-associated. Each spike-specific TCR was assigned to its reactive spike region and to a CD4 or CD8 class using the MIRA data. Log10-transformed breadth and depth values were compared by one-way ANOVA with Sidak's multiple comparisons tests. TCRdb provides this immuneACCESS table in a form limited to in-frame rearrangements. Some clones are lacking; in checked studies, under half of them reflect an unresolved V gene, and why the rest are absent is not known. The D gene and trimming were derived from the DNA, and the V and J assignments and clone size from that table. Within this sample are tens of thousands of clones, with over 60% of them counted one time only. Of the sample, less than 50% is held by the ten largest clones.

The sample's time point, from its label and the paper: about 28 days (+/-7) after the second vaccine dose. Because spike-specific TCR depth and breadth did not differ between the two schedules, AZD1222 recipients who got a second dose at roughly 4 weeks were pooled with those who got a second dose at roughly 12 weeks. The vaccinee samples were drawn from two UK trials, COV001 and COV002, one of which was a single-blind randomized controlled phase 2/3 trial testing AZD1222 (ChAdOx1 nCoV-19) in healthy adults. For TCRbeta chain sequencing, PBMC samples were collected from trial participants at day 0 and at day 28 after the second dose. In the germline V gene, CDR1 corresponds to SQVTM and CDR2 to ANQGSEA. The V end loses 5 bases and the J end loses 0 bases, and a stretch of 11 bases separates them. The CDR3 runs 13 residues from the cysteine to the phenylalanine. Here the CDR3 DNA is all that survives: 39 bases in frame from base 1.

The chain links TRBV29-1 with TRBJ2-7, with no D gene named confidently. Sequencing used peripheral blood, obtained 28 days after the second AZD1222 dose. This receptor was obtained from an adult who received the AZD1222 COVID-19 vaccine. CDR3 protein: CSVLGQSSYEQYF. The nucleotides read TGCAGCGTTCTTGGCCAGAGCTCCTACGAGCAGTACTTC.